A selection of T cell receptor beta chains follows, all from one sample in a study of T cell changes during pregnancy in multiple sclerosis. Profiled with immunoSEQ multiplex PCR; TCRdb holds only in-frame clones, not every one. This sample has 60,000 or so clones, with about 90% found just once. Sample: CD4+ T cells from peripheral blood mononuclear cells, taken after pregnancy. All receptors come from a female donor in good health, enrolled as a control in a pregnancy study. Each CDR3 is given with its conserved first and last residue. The D gene is left open where the match is weak. Size is omitted from some rows. Given values are once, few, many or a class for expanded clones.

TRBV7-8,NA,TRBJ2-5,NA,TGTGCCAGCAGCACTCGTTTCTGGGAGACCCAGTACTTC,CASSTRFWETQYF
TRBV7-8,NA,TRBJ1-2,NA,TGTGCCAGCAGCTCGGACATAGGCTACACCTTC,CASSSDIGYTF
TRBV30,NA,TRBJ1-3,TRBD1,TGTGCCTGGAGTGACAGGGGAAGAACCATATATTTT,CAWSDRGRTIYF
TRBV10-3,NA,TRBJ1-1,NA,TGTGCCATCAGTGAATACTCCGCCGGGAACACTGAAGCTTTCTTT,CAISEYSAGNTEAFF
TRBV19,NA,TRBJ1-1,TRBD1,TGTGCCAGTAGTATAGGGGGTTGGGACAGGGGGCTACGGAACACTGAAGCTTTCTTT,CASSIGGWDRGLRNTEAFF
TRBV10-3,NA,TRBJ2-5,NA,TGTGCCATCAGTGAACAGGGAGAGACCCAGTACTTC,CAISEQGETQYF
TRBV5-1,once,TRBJ1-1,NA,TGCGCCAGCAGCTTCTTAGAGAACACTGAAGCTTTCTTT,CASSFLENTEAFF
TRBV7-9,NA,TRBJ1-1,NA,TGTGCCAGCAGCTTAGGGCGGAGTGTAGGTTCTGAAGCTTTCTTT,CASSLGRSVGSEAFF
TRBV10-3,once,TRBJ2-6,NA,TGTGCCATCAGTGAGTCGGCTGGAGCTAGCTCTGGGGCCAACGTCCTGACTTTC,CAISESAGASSGANVLTF
TRBV5-8,NA,TRBJ1-4,NA,TGTGCCAGCAGCTTCATCAGGGGCATAGGTGAAAAACTGTTTTTT,CASSFIRGIGEKLFF
TRBV2,NA,TRBJ1-1,TRBD1,TGTGCCAGCAGTGAAATGGACAGGGGGAACACTGAAGCTTTCTTT,CASSEMDRGNTEAFF
TRBV10-3,once,TRBJ1-3,NA,TGTGCCATCAGTGAGACTGTCTCTGGAAACACCATATATTTT,CAISETVSGNTIYF
TRBV7-2,NA,TRBJ1-1,NA,TGTGCCAGCAGCTCTCAGGGTAACACTGAAGCTTTCTTT,CASSSQGNTEAFF
TRBV5-6,NA,TRBJ2-1,TRBD2,TGTGCCAGCAGCTTGGTGGGTAGCGGGGTCACCAGCTCCTACAATGAGCAGTTCTTC,CASSLVGSGVTSSYNEQFF
TRBV5-8,NA,TRBJ1-2,TRBD1,TGTGCCAGCAGCCCGCGGACAGGGGGCTACTATGGCTACACCTTC,CASSPRTGGYYGYTF
TRBV5-1,few,TRBJ2-5,TRBD2,TGCGCCAGCAGCGTTAGCGGGGGGGAAGAGACCCAGTACTTC,CASSVSGGEETQYF
TRBV5-1,NA,TRBJ2-6,TRBD1,TGCGCCAGCAGCTCAAACAGGGGACCCTCTGGGGCCAACGTCCTGACTTTC,CASSSNRGPSGANVLTF
TRBV10-2,NA,TRBJ2-1,TRBD2,TGCGCCAGCAGGTTAGCGGGGGGGCTGGATGAGCAGTTCTTC,CASRLAGGLDEQFF
TRBV18,NA,TRBJ1-1,NA,TGTGCCAGCTCACCAGAGGGGGTGAACACTGAAGCTTTCTTT,CASSPEGVNTEAFF
TRBV5-6,NA,TRBJ1-2,NA,TGTGCCAGCAACCGTCTATCTTCAGGGGTCTATGGCTACACCTTC,CASNRLSSGVYGYTF
TRBV5-1,NA,TRBJ2-3,NA,TGCGCCAGCAGCTTGGGTCGCGGGGGCTACACAGATACGCAGTATTTT,CASSLGRGGYTDTQYF
TRBV7-2,NA,TRBJ2-7,NA,TGTGCCAGCAGCTTAGGGGCAGTCTACGAGCAGTACTTC,CASSLGAVYEQYF
TRBV6-5,NA,TRBJ1-4,TRBD1,TGTGCCAGCAGTGGGGGACAGGGGATGGGAGAAAAACTGTTTTTT,CASSGGQGMGEKLFF
TRBV18,NA,TRBJ1-4,NA,TGTGCCAGCTCGTTAGAGAGAGGTGAAAAACTGTTTTTT,CASSLERGEKLFF
TRBV19,NA,TRBJ2-2,NA,TGTGCCAGTAGTATTAACTGGGCCGACACCGGGGAGCTGTTTTTT,CASSINWADTGELFF
TRBV11-2,NA,TRBJ1-1,NA,TGTGCCAGCAGCCTATTCGACAGGAACACTGAAGCTTTCTTT,CASSLFDRNTEAFF
TRBV2,NA,TRBJ2-7,TRBD1,TGTGCCAGCAGGGGGGACAGCTACGAGCAGTACTTC,CASRGDSYEQYF
TRBV11-3,NA,TRBJ1-1,NA,TGTGCCAGCAGCTTCGGGACCTTAGGGGGGAACACTGAAGCTTTCTTT,CASSFGTLGGNTEAFF
TRBV5-8,few,TRBJ1-1,NA,TGTGCCAGCAGTCGTAGGGGGACTGAAGCTTTCTTT,CASSRRGTEAFF
TRBV12-5,medium-sized,TRBJ1-1,TRBD1,TGTGCTAGTGGTTTGGTCCAGGGGGCGTTGAACACTGAAGCTTTCTTT,CASGLVQGALNTEAFF
TRBV9,NA,TRBJ2-7,NA,TGTGCCAGCAGCGTAGAGGAGGGTGCGGTCGAAAGTTTC,CASSVEEGAVESF
TRBV29-1,NA,TRBJ1-1,NA,TGCAGCGTTCGACACCCGAACACTGAAGCTTTCTTT,CSVRHPNTEAFF
TRBV10-3,NA,TRBJ1-1,TRBD1,TGTGCCATCAGTCCAGGGGGTAGGGCTGAAGCTTTCTTT,CAISPGGRAEAFF
TRBV30,NA,TRBJ1-2,NA,TGTGCCTGGAGCAGGGGTAACTATGGCTACACCTTC,CAWSRGNYGYTF
TRBV5-1,NA,TRBJ1-1,NA,TGCGCCAGCAGCTTGGCCCGGAACACTGAAGCTTTCTTT,CASSLARNTEAFF
TRBV4-2,NA,TRBJ2-2,TRBD2,TGTGCCAGCAGCCAAGGGAGCGGGGGGGTGACCAACACCGGGGAGCTGTTTTTT,CASSQGSGGVTNTGELFF
TRBV18,NA,TRBJ1-2,TRBD1,TGTGCCAGCTCACCTTTGGACAGGGGAGATGGCTACACCTTC,CASSPLDRGDGYTF